This T cell receptor (beta chain) was retrieved from a study of cytomegalovirus exposure and HLA in healthy donors. Study-wide background: Findings of an earlier analysis included about 100 million unique TCR beta sequences from around 180 million T cells. Around 86 million unique TCRs, all from HLA-typed donors, were included in an early release of the data. Study conclusions and caveats: HLA restriction was apparent for most CMV-associated TCR beta chains in a later analysis.

This clone was seen a single time. The target antigen is unknown. CDR1 is SEHNR, CDR2 FQNEAQ, per germline (reference sequence). This CDR3 is 15 amino acids long. V was clipped by 2 bases and J by 7 bases, with 12 bases between them. PCR primers comprised 60 Vbeta and 13 Jbeta primers. Sequencing used immunoSEQ multiplex PCR; TCRdb keeps in-frame clones, though not all of them. The sample carries roughly 78,000 clones, about 64% recorded once. V and J are TRBV7-9 and TRBJ1-6; a weak D match, TRBD1 (6 bases). The clonotype comes from a man aged 25 to 45 in good health and CMV-seropositive. Sequenced input: PBMCs. The CDR3, as DNA: TGTGCCAGCAGCTTAACGACAGGTGGAAATTCACCCCTCCACTTT. Protein product: CASSLTTGGNSPLHF.